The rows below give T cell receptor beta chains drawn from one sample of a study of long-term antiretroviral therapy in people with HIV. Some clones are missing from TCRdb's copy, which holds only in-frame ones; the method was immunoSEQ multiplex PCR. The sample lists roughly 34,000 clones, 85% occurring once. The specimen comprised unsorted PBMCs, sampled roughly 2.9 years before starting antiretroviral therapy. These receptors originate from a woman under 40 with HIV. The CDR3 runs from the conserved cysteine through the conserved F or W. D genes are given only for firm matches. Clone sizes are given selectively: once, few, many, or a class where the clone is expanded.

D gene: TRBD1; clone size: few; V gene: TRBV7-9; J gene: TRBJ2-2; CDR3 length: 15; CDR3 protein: CASSRTGQEAGELFF; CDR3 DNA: TGTGCCAGCAGCCGGACGGGACAGGAGGCCGGGGAGCTGTTTTTT
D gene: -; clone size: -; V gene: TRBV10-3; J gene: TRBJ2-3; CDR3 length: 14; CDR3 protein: CAISLGGGGDTQYF; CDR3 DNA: TGTGCCATCTCGTTGGGGGGGGGCGGTGATACGCAGTATTTT
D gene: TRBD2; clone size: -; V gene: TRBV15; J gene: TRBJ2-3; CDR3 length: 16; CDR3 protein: CATSSLSGGFTDTQYF; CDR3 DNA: TGTGCCACCAGCAGCCTTAGCGGGGGGTTCACAGATACGCAGTATTTT
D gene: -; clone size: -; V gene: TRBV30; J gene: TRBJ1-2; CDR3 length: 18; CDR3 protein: CAWSVRRSSDSGFYGYTF; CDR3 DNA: TGTGCCTGGAGTGTAAGAAGGTCGTCAGACTCGGGGTTCTATGGCTACACCTTC
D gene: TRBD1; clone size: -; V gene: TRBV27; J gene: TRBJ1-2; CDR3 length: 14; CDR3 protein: CASSPTGASYGYTF; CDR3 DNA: TGTGCCAGCAGTCCAACAGGGGCATCCTATGGCTACACCTTC
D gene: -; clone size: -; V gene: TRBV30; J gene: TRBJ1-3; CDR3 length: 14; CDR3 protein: CAWDPRRGGNTIYF; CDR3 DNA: TGTGCCTGGGACCCCCGCAGGGGTGGAAACACCATATATTTT
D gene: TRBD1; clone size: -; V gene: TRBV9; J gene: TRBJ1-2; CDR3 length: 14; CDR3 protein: CASSGRDRGPSYTF; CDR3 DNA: TGTGCCAGCAGCGGCCGGGACAGGGGGCCGAGCTACACCTTC
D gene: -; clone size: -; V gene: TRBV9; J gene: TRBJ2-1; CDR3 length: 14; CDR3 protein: CASSAHRADNEQFF; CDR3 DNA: TGTGCCAGCAGCGCTCACCGGGCCGACAATGAGCAGTTCTTC
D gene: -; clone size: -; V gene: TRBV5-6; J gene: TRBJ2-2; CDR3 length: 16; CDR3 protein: CASSLVTPANTGELFF; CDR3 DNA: TGTGCCAGCAGCTTGGTTACACCGGCGAACACCGGGGAGCTGTTTTTT
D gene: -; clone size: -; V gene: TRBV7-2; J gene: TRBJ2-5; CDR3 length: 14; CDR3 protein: CASSLLQGRATQYF; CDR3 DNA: TGTGCCAGCAGCTTACTGCAGGGGAGGGCGACCCAGTACTTC
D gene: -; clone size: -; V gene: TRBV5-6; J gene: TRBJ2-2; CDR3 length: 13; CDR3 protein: CASSFAGVGELFF; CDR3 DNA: TGTGCCAGCAGCTTTGCAGGGGTCGGGGAGCTGTTTTTT
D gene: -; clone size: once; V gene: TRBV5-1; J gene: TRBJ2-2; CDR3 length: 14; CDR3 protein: CASSLGSGTGELFF; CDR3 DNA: TGCGCCAGCAGCTTGGGCTCAGGGACCGGGGAGCTGTTTTTT
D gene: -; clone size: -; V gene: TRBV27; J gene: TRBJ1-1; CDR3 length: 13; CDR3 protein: CASRDNLNTEAFF; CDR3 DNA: TGTGCCAGTCGGGACAATTTGAACACTGAAGCTTTCTTT
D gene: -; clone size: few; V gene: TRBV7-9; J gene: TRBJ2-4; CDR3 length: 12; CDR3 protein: CASSPNKNIQYF; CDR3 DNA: TGTGCCAGCAGCCCGAACAAAAACATTCAGTACTTC
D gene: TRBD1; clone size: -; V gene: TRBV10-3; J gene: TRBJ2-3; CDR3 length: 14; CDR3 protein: CAISELKGQNTQYF; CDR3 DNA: TGTGCCATCAGTGAGTTAAAGGGACAGAATACGCAGTATTTT
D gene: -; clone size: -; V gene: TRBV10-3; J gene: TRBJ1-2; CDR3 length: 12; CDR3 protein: CAISRETYGYTF; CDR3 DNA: TGTGCCATCAGTAGGGAGACCTATGGCTACACCTTC
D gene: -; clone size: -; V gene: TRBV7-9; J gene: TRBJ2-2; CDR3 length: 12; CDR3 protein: CASSGETGELFF; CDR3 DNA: TGTGCCAGCAGCGGGGAAACCGGGGAGCTGTTTTTT
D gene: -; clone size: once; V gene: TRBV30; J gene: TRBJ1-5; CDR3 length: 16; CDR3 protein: CAWLPAGFGGNQPQHF; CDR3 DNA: TGTGCCTGGCTACCGGCTGGATTTGGTGGCAATCAGCCCCAGCATTTT
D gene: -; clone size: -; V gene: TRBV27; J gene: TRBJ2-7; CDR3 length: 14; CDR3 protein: CASSLRGTFYEQYF; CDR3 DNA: TGTGCCAGCAGTTTGCGTGGGACATTCTACGAGCAGTACTTC
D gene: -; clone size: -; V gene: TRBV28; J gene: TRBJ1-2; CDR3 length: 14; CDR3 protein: CASSLGGRNYGYTF; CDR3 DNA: TGTGCCAGCAGTTTGGGGGGCCGGAACTATGGCTACACCTTC
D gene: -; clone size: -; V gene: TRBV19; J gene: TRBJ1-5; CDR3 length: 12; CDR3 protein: CASSIDREAQHF; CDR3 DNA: TGTGCCAGTAGTATAGATCGGGAGGCCCAGCATTTT
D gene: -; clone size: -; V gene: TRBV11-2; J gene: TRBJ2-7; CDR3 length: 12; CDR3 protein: CASSSQNYEQYF; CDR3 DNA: TGTGCCAGCAGCTCCCAGAACTACGAGCAGTACTTC
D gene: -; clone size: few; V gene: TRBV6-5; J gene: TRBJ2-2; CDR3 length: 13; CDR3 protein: CASSDRWTGELFF; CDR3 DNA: TGTGCCAGCAGCGACAGGTGGACCGGGGAGCTGTTTTTT
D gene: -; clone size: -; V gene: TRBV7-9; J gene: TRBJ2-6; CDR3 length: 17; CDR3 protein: CASRRPFDTPGANVLTF; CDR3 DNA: TGTGCCAGCAGACGACCGTTTGACACACCTGGGGCCAACGTCCTGACTTTC
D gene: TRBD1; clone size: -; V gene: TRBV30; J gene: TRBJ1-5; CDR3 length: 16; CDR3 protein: CAWSPQTVAGGRPQHF; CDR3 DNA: TGTGCCTGGAGTCCCCAAACCGTGGCAGGGGGTAGGCCCCAGCATTTT
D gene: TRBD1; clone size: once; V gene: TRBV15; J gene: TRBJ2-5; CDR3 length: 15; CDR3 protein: CATSRGGTGDETQYF; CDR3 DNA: TGTGCCACCAGCAGAGGAGGGACAGGGGACGAGACCCAGTACTTC
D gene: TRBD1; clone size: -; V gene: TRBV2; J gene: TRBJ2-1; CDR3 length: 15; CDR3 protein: CASRARQGAYNEQFF; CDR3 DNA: TGTGCCAGCAGGGCAAGACAGGGGGCCTACAATGAGCAGTTCTTC
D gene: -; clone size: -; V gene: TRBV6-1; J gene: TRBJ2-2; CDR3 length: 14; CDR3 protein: CASSDQGGTGELFF; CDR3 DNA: TGTGCCAGCAGTGATCAAGGCGGGACCGGGGAGCTGTTTTTT
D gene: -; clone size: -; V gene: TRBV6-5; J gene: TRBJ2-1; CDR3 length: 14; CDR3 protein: CASSQQGGNNEQFF; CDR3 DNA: TGTGCCAGCAGTCAACAGGGGGGGAACAATGAGCAGTTCTTC
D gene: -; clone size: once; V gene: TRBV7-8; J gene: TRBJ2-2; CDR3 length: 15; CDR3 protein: CASSLGSGNTGELFF; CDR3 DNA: TGTGCCAGCAGCTTAGGTAGCGGGAACACCGGGGAGCTGTTTTTT
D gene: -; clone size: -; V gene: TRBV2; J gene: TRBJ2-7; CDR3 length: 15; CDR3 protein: CASSEGTVSYYEQYF; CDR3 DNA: TGTGCCAGCAGTGAAGGAACAGTGAGTTACTACGAGCAGTACTTC
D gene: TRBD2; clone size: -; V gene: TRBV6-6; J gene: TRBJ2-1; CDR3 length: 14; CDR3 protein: CASKAGGPENEQFF; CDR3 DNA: TGTGCCAGCAAAGCGGGGGGGCCGGAAAATGAGCAGTTCTTC
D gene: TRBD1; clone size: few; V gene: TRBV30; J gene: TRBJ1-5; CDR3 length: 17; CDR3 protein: CAWSFPTDRGRWQPQHF; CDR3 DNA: TGTGCCTGGAGTTTCCCCACGGACAGGGGGCGATGGCAGCCCCAGCATTTT
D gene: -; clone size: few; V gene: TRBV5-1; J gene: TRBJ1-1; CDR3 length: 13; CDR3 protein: CASSLDRHTEAFF; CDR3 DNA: TGCGCCAGCAGCTTGGACCGCCACACTGAAGCTTTCTTT
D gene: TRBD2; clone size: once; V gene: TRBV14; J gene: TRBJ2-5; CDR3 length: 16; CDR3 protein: CASSQVRRGVQETQYF; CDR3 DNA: TGTGCCAGCAGCCAAGTTAGGCGGGGGGTTCAAGAGACCCAGTACTTC
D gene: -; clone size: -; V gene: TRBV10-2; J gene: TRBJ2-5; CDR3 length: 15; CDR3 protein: CASNGYGRSQETQYF; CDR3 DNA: TGCGCCAGCAACGGGTATGGGCGGAGCCAAGAGACCCAGTACTTC
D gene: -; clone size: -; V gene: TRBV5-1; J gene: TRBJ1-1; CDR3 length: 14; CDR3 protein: CASSLEGQNTEAFF; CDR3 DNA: TGCGCCAGCAGCTTGGAGGGACAGAACACTGAAGCTTTCTTT
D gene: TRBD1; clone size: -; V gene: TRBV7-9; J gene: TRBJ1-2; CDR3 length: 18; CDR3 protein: CASSPNRQGANNKYGYTF; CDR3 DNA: TGTGCCAGCAGCCCAAATCGACAGGGGGCAAACAATAAATATGGCTACACCTTC
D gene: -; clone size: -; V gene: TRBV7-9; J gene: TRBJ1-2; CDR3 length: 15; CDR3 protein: CASSPGGITNYGYTF; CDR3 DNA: TGTGCCAGCAGCCCCGGTGGGATTACTAACTATGGCTACACCTTC
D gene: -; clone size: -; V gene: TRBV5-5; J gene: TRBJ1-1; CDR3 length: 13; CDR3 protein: CASRRQVNTEAFF; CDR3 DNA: TGTGCCAGCAGGCGTCAGGTGAACACTGAAGCTTTCTTT
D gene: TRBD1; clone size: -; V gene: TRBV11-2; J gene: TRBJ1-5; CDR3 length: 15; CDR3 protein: CASSLQGAGNQPQHF; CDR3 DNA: TGTGCCAGCAGCTTACAGGGGGCCGGCAATCAGCCCCAGCATTTT
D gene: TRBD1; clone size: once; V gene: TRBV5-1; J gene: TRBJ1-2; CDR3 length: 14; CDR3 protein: CASRGQGSVYGYTF; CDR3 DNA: TGCGCCAGCAGAGGACAGGGGTCGGTCTATGGCTACACCTTC
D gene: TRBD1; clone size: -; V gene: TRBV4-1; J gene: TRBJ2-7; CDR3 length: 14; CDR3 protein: CASSQGDSSYEQYF; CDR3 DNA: TGCGCCAGCAGCCAAGGGGACAGCTCCTACGAGCAGTACTTC
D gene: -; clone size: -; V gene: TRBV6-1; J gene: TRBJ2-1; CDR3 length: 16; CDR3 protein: CASSENPGSSYNEQFF; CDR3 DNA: TGTGCCAGCAGTGAAAACCCGGGGAGCTCCTACAATGAGCAGTTCTTC
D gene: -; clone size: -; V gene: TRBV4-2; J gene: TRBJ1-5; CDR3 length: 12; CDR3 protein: CASSLEGGPQHF; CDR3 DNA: TGTGCCAGCAGCCTTGAAGGGGGACCCCAGCATTTT
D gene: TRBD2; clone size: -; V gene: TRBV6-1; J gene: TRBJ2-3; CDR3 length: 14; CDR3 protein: CASTGGGAADTQYF; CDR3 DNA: TGTGCCAGCACCGGCGGGGGGGCCGCAGATACGCAGTATTTT
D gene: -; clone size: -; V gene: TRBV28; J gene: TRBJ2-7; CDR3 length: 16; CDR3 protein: CASTSPNPGAVREQYF; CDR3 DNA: TGTGCCAGCACCTCCCCTAACCCAGGGGCTGTACGCGAGCAGTACTTC
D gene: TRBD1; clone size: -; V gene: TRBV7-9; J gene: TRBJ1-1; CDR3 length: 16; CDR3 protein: CASSLQDKGAWTEAFF; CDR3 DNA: TGTGCCAGCAGCTTACAGGACAAGGGGGCCTGGACTGAAGCTTTCTTT
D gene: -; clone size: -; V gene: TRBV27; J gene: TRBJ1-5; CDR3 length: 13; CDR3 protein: CATWEGGDQPQHF; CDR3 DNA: TGTGCCACCTGGGAGGGTGGCGATCAGCCCCAGCATTTT
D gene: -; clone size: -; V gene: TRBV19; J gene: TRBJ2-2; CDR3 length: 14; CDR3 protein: CASSVQGGTGELFF; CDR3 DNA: TGTGCCAGTAGCGTCCAGGGAGGAACCGGGGAGCTGTTTTTT
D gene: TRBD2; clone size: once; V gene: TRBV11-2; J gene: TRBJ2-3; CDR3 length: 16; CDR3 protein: CASSLAGRGGPDTQYF; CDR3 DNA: TGTGCCAGCAGCTTAGCAGGGCGGGGGGGCCCAGATACGCAGTATTTT